The 23 T cell receptor beta chains reported below all come from one sample, sequenced in a study of CD8 T cells in Susac syndrome. Random hexamers were used to reverse transcribe the RNA input (about 0.5 to 1 ug). A single record per CDR3 protein comes from TCRdb applying MiXCR to the immunoSEQ multiplex PCR reads. The table includes approximately 160,000 distinct CDR3 sequences, roughly 94% detected once. Sequences were obtained from CD4+ T cells from PBMCs. The receptors here all came from a human donor with multiple sclerosis.

The V gene is TRBV4-1, the J gene TRBJ2-3, with TRBD2 matching 7 bases. Germline V CDR1 and CDR2: MGHRA, YSYEKL. Trimming cost V 1 base and J 7 bases; bases outside gene matches: 11. This CDR3 spans 16 amino acids. DNA for the CDR3: TGCGCCAGCAGCCAAGGTACGCGGGAGAGGTGGAATACGCAGTATTTT. Its translation: CASSQGTRERWNTQYF.

The genes are TRBV7-6 and TRBJ1-5, with D perhaps matching TRBD1 (5 bases). This CDR3 region has 14 residues. V was clipped by 1 base and J by 7 bases, with 11 bases between them. Germline V CDR1 and CDR2: SGHVS, FNYEAQ. The CDR3 sequence is CASSLGEGRQPQHF. As DNA, the CDR3 is TGTGCCAGCAGCTTAGGTGAGGGGAGACAGCCCCAGCATTTT.

The genes are TRBV14 and TRBJ2-5, with unresolved D. The V gene's germline CDR1 is SGHDN and CDR2 FVKESK. Trimming removed 5 bases at V and 2 bases at J, with 12 bases between. The CDR3 loop spans 14 amino acids. DNA of the CDR3: TGTGCCAGCAGCTACGGACGGGCACAAGAGACCCAGTACTTC. This translates into CASSYGRAQETQYF. The whole variable domain, filled in from reference TRBV14 and TRBJ2-5, reads EAGVTQFPSHSVIEKGQTVTLRCDPISGHDNLYWYRRVMGKEIKFLLHFVKESKQDESGMPNNRFLAERTGGTYSTLKVQPAELEDSGVYFCASSYGRAQETQYFGPGTRLLVL.

The CDR3 coding sequence is TGTGCCAGCAGTGATGTACTATTGGGCACTGAAGCTTTCTTT. It specifies CASSDVLLGTEAFF. The V gene is TRBV2, the J gene TRBJ1-1; D is undetermined. Germline CDR1 SNHLY, CDR2 FYNNEI. The CDR3 has 14 amino acids. Trimming pared 3 bases from V and 4 bases from J, leaving 12 bases between.

This clonotype appeared a single time. The chain links TRBV15 to TRBJ1-3, with D unresolved. The CDR3 extends over 15 amino acids. The V and J ends lost 3 bases and 0 bases respectively, with 9 bases between them. The germline gives CDR1 LNHNV, CDR2 YYDKDF (reference sequence). The CDR3 reads CATSSLQSSGNTIYF. The CDR3 DNA reads TGTGCCACCAGCAGCCTACAAAGCTCTGGAAACACCATATATTTT.

This rearrangement joins TRBV9 to TRBJ2-1; 7 nucleotides agree with TRBD1. The CDR3 contains 15 residues. Germline V gives CDR1 SGDLS, CDR2 YYNGEE. With 4 bases clipped from V and 2 bases from J, the junction kept 6 bases outside the gene matches. The CDR3 is CASSPRQGPYNEQFF. In DNA, the CDR3 is TGTGCCAGCAGCCCCCGACAGGGCCCCTACAATGAGCAGTTCTTC.

The rearrangement joins TRBV12-3 or TRBV12-4 to TRBJ2-5, with unresolved D. The CDR3 has 14 amino acids. V lost 3 bases and J lost 0, with 8 bases in between. Here the CDR3 DNA reads TGTGCCAGCAGTTTTAACAGCTACCAAGAGACCCAGTACTTC. Amino acids: CASSFNSYQETQYF.

The chain is built from TRBV29-1 and TRBJ2-4, with TRBD1 matching over 9 bases. Germline CDR1 reads SQVTM; CDR2 reads ANQGSEA. With V trimmed by 7 bases and J by 7 bases, 8 bases remained unmatched. The CDR3 spans 13 residues. The CDR3 nucleotides are TGCAGCGGGACCGGGACAGGGAGCAACATTCAGTACTTC. Its protein product is CSGTGTGSNIQYF.

The J gene is TRBJ2-7, the V gene TRBV29-1, with unresolved D. V was trimmed by 3 bases and J by 6 bases, leaving 15 bases between them. From germline, CDR1 is SQVTM and CDR2 ANQGSEA. The length of the CDR3 is 13 residues. CDR3: CSVDKVGRGEQYF. CDR3 in DNA: TGCAGCGTTGATAAGGTTGGTCGAGGCGAGCAGTACTTC.

The rearrangement uses TRBV25-1 and TRBJ2-3; TRBD2 matches at 7 bases. The CDR3 runs to 13 residues. The V gene end was trimmed by 4 bases and the J gene end by 5 bases; junction bases not matched to a gene: 3. The germline CDR1 and CDR2 sequences are MGHDK and SYGVNS. The CDR3, as DNA: TGTGCCAGCAGTGGGCGGGAGCGAGATACGCAGTATTTT. It codes for CASSGRERDTQYF.

The gene calls are TRBV20-1 and TRBJ2-6; D ambiguous. This CDR3 has 14 amino acids. Germline V CDR1 and CDR2: DFQATT, SNEGSKA (reference sequence). V was trimmed by 0 bases and J by 0 bases, leaving 3 bases between them. In DNA form, the CDR3 reads TGCAGTGCTAGAGATGCCTCTGGGGCCAACGTCCTGACTTTC. This encodes CSARDASGANVLTF.

The chain links TRBV29-1 to TRBJ2-5; weak D call: TRBD2 (6 bases). The CDR3 runs to 14 residues. Germline CDR1 SQVTM, CDR2 ANQGSEA. The V and J ends lost 4 bases and 1 base respectively, with 13 bases between them. The CDR3 here is CSVGLVGGQETQYF. CDR3 sequence (DNA): TGCAGCGTTGGGTTGGTGGGAGGCCAAGAGACCCAGTACTTC.

This clonotype appeared a single time. The chain joins TRBV20-1 to TRBJ2-2, with 9 bases fitting TRBD2. The CDR3 spans 15 residues. Germline CDR1 DFQATT, CDR2 SNEGSKA (reference sequence). Losses at the gene ends were 1 base for V and 8 bases for J; bases not matched to a gene: 8. Here the CDR3 DNA reads TGCAGTGCTAGAGCGCCTAGCGGGAAGTTTGGGGAGCTGTTTTTT. Translation gives CSARAPSGKFGELFF.

The chain is built from TRBV30 and TRBJ2-7; no clear D. The CDR3 is made up of 12 amino acids. CDR1 and CDR2 from the germline V gene are GTSNPN and SVGIG (reference sequence). V gave up 3 bases and J gave up 2 bases, with 8 bases separating them. The chain's CDR3 is CAWRTNPYEQYF. The CDR3 region has the DNA TGTGCCTGGAGGACAAATCCCTACGAGCAGTACTTC.

The chain combines TRBV29-1 with TRBJ2-1, with a possible D match to TRBD1 (6 bases). Trimming left V 5 bases short and J 10 bases short, with 9 bases between. CDR3 length equals 10 residues. CDR1 and CDR2 (germline): SQVTM, ANQGSEA. The chain's CDR3 is CSVLTGEQFF. CDR3 in DNA: TGCAGCGTTCTCACAGGGGAGCAGTTCTTC.

The chain uses TRBV30 and TRBJ1-5; D unresolved. Between the trimmed V and J ends, which lost 0 bases and 0 bases, there was a span of 12 bases. Germline lookup yields CDR1 GTSNPN and CDR2 SVGIG (reference sequence). The CDR3 has 16 amino acids. Here the CDR3 reads CAWSVWRGYSNQPQHF. CDR3 DNA: TGTGCCTGGAGTGTGTGGCGGGGATATAGCAATCAGCCCCAGCATTTT. The variable domain in full, with the rest retrieved from reference TRBV30 and TRBJ1-5, is SQTIHQWPATLVQPVGSPLSLECTVEGTSNPNLYWYRQAAGRGLQLLFYSVGIGQISSEVPQNLSASRPQDRQFILSSKKLLLSDSGFYLCAWSVWRGYSNQPQHFGDGTRLSIL.

The chain joins TRBV7-9 to TRBJ2-2; tentatively, D is TRBD1 or TRBD2 (5 bases each). Germline assignment: CDR1 SEHNR and CDR2 FQNEAQ (reference sequence). The CDR3 runs to 14 residues. V was clipped by 4 bases and J by 9 bases, with 15 bases between them. This CDR3 reads CASSYQGDTRELFF. The CDR3 nucleotides are TGTGCCAGCAGCTACCAGGGAGATACCAGGGAGCTGTTTTTT.

V is TRBV28 and J is TRBJ2-7, with 14 bases lining up with TRBD2. The V gene end was trimmed by 5 bases and the J gene end by 4 bases; junction bases not matched to a gene: 7. The CDR3 runs to 16 residues. Germline loops: CDR1 MDHEN, CDR2 SYDVKM. The CDR3 loop reads CASSKPGLAGVYEQYF. In DNA form, the CDR3 reads TGTGCCAGCAGTAAACCGGGACTAGCGGGAGTTTACGAGCAGTACTTC. Drawing the rest from reference TRBV28 and TRBJ2-7, the complete variable domain is DVKVTQSSRYLVKRTGEKVFLECVQDMDHENMFWYRQDPGLGLRLIYFSYDVKMKEKGDIPEGYSVSREKKERFSLILESASTNQTSMYLCASSKPGLAGVYEQYFGPGTRLTVT.

This chain joins TRBV6-2 or TRBV6-3 and TRBJ2-2; D is unresolved. CDR3 length: 14 residues. With 6 bases removed from V and 6 bases from J, the gap between germline ends came to 14 bases. Germline V gives CDR1 MNHEY, CDR2 SVGEGT. Written as DNA, the CDR3 is TGTGCCAGCAGGGGGTATGGTTACGCCGGGGAGCTGTTTTTT. Amino acids: CASRGYGYAGELFF.

This sequence joins TRBV7-2 and TRBJ1-2; D not certain. Per germline, CDR1 SGHTA and CDR2 FQGNSA. Trimming shortened V by 3 bases and J by 4 bases, and 9 bases separated the two germline ends. The length of the CDR3 is 13 residues. The CDR3 loop is CASSLFSGYGYTF. CDR3 nucleotides: TGTGCCAGCAGCTTGTTTTCGGGCTATGGCTACACCTTC.

Here the CDR3 DNA reads TGTGCCAGCAGTTTAAGTAGCGCTCGCTTAGCCGATACGCAGTATTTT. Amino acid sequence: CASSLSSARLADTQYF. The chain joins TRBV28 to TRBJ2-3; D perhaps matches TRBD2 (5 bases). Germline loops: CDR1 MDHEN, CDR2 SYDVKM. V shed 2 bases and J shed 6 bases, with 18 bases lying between them. CDR3 length: 16 residues.

This sequence joins TRBV7-6 and TRBJ1-4, with 7 bases matching TRBD1. The CDR3 runs 13 residues. With 5 bases clipped from V and 7 bases from J, the junction kept 4 bases outside the gene matches. Germline CDR1 and CDR2: SGHVS and FNYEAQ. As DNA, the CDR3 is TGTGCCAGCAGCAGGGACAGACTTGAAAAACTGTTTTTT. Its protein product is CASSRDRLEKLFF. Full variable domain (remainder filled in from reference TRBV7-6 and TRBJ1-4): GAGVSQSPRYKVTKRGQDVALRCDPISGHVSLYWYRQALGQGPEFLTYFNYEAQQDKSGLPNDRFSAERPEGSISTLTIQRTEQRDSAMYRCASSRDRLEKLFFGSGTQLSVL.

The V and J genes are TRBV20-1 and TRBJ2-1, with a weak D call TRBD2 (5 bases). The germline gives CDR1 DFQATT, CDR2 SNEGSKA (reference sequence). CDR3 length: 14 residues. V lost 2 bases and J 7 bases, leaving 15 bases between the germline ends. CDR3 region: CSARRTVTRNEQFF. The CDR3 DNA follows: TGCAGTGCTAGAAGGACTGTAACCAGGAATGAGCAGTTCTTC.